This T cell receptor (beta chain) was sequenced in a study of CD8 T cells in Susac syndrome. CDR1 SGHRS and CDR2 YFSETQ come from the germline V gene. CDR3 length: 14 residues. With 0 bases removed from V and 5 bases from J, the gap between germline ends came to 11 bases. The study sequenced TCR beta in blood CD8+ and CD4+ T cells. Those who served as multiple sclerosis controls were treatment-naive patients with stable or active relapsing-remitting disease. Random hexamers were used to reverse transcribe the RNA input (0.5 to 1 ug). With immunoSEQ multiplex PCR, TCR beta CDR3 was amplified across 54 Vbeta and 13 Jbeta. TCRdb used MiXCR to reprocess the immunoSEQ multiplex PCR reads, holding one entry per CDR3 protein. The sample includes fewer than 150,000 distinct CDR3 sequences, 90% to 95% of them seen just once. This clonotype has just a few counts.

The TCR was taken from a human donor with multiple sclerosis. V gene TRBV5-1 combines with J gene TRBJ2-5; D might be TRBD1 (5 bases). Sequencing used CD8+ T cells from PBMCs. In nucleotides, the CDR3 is TGCGCCAGCAGCTTGGGTTGGGGCGAGGAGACCCAGTACTTC. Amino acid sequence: CASSLGWGEETQYF.